Following are 6 T cell receptor beta chains from one sample sequenced in a study of T cell responses to AZD1222 COVID-19 vaccine. The repertoire was sequenced with immunoSEQ multiplex PCR; TCRdb's copy has only in-frame clones and lacks some. Among about 100,000 clones listed, just under 90% were seen once. Sequencing used peripheral blood, obtained on day 0 of AZD1222 vaccination. The receptors originated from an adult in good health.

CDR3 bases: TGTGCCTGGACCAATCCTGGGGGCTTCAGAAACACTGAAGCTTTCTTT. Translation: CAWTNPGGFRNTEAFF. The V call is TRBV30, the J call TRBJ1-1, with D maybe TRBD1 (6 bases). CDR1 and CDR2 from the germline V gene are GTSNPN and SVGIG (reference sequence). The CDR3 contains 16 residues. With 4 bases removed from V and 2 bases from J, the gap between germline ends came to 20 bases. The whole variable domain, remainder taken from reference TRBV30 and TRBJ1-1, is SQTIHQWPATLVQPVGSPLSLECTVEGTSNPNLYWYRQAAGRGLQLLFYSVGIGQISSEVPQNLSASRPQDRQFILSSKKLLLSDSGFYLCAWTNPGGFRNTEAFFGQGTRLTVV.

This sequence joins TRBV19 and TRBJ1-1, with D possibly matching TRBD1 (6 bases). The length of the CDR3 is 15 residues. Looked up from germline, CDR1 is LNHDA and CDR2 is SQIVND (reference sequence). V was pared by 6 bases and J by 1 base, with 15 bases between. DNA for the CDR3: TGTGCCAGTAGGGGACAATATCAGGCGAACACTGAAGCTTTCTTT. Translating gives CASRGQYQANTEAFF.

This chain connects TRBV6-5 to TRBJ2-3, with 7 bases identical to TRBD2. Germline V gene data show CDR1 as MNHEY and CDR2 as SVGAGI. This CDR3 is built from 15 residues. Trimming cost V 5 bases and J 3 bases; bases outside gene matches: 8. Here the CDR3 DNA reads TGTGCCAGCAGTCCGTGGGCGGGAGTAACAGATACGCAGTATTTT. This encodes CASSPWAGVTDTQYF.

This clone was picked up one time. This chain uses TRBV6-5 with TRBJ1-2; D perhaps matches TRBD1 (5 bases). The V and J ends lost 6 bases and 3 bases respectively, with 11 bases between them. This CDR3 is built from 13 residues. Germline V CDR1 and CDR2: MNHEY, SVGAGI. The CDR3 loop is CASSEGKYYGYTF. The CDR3 DNA follows: TGTGCCAGCAGCGAGGGGAAGTACTATGGCTACACCTTC.

The chain uses TRBV19 and TRBJ1-1; 8 bases match TRBD1. V trimming: 4 bases; J trimming: 7 bases; junction bases outside the gene matches: 5. CDR3 length equals 13 residues. Germline V gene lookup returns CDR1 LNHDA and CDR2 SQIVND (reference sequence). In DNA, the CDR3 is TGTGCCAGTAGTAGAACAGGGGGAGATGAAGCTTTCTTT. This translates into CASSRTGGDEAFF.

This chain connects TRBV23-1 to TRBJ1-1, with unresolved D. TRBV23-1 falls under the ORF class, with uncertain function. Trimming removed 2 bases from V and 10 bases from J, with 14 bases in between. CDR3 length: 13 amino acids. DNA for the CDR3: TGCGCCAGCAGTCAAGTCACCCCTTCATTAGCTTTCTTT. Translating it yields CASSQVTPSLAFF.